The source of this T cell receptor beta chain is a study of blood T cell repertoires in COVID-19 (dated by TCRdb to the early 2020s). In terms of the full investigation: Samples from collaborators originated in the United States, Italy and Spain and spanned both the acute and convalescent phases of COVID-19. The prospective study material was composed of cDNA or gDNA derived from T cells, B-cell-depleted T cells, or PBMCs. Subjects who had been exposed to COVID-19, were actively infected with it, or had recovered from it provided the deeply sampled blood TCRbeta repertoires that made up the dataset. The repertoires were made available in a free public database intended to serve as a resource for research on the immune response to SARS-CoV-2. Samples were obtained from the ongoing ImmuneRACE study (first 160 participants) and from 1,254 subjects provided by 6 global collaborators. Nearly every sample came with metadata listing a de-identified subject ID, COVID-19 status, age in years and sex. HLA class I and class II types, where available, came from metadata supplied by the sample provider rather than from assay-based typing. What the study reported, not specific to this receptor: The quantity of clinical and demographic metadata differed by source and by participant and was supplied without curation.

Collaborating institutions collected whole blood in K2EDTA tubes following their own protocols. For TCRbeta analysis, collaborator samples were shipped as frozen whole blood, as isolated PBMCs, or as DNA extracted from either sample type. TCRbeta CDR3 regions were amplified from genomic DNA using the immunoSEQ Assay, a bias-controlled multiplex PCR. On the study's bioinformatics: The number of nucleated cells in each sample was estimated from the amplification of reference gene primers within the assay. Sequence reads were collapsed and filtered to measure the absolute abundance of every unique TCRbeta CDR3 rearrangement. For each sample, productive Simpson clonality was calculated by taking the square root of Simpson's diversity index across productive rearrangements. TCRdb's version of the immuneACCESS table is confined to in-frame rearrangements and falls short of the full clone set. An unresolved V gene accounts for under half of the shortfall where checked; the remainder is of unknown origin. Clone size and V and J calls were adopted from that table, with D and trimming inferred from the DNA. For this sample the table gives 400,000 to 550,000 clones, of which around 89% were detected only once. The ten largest clones represent 4% to 5.5% of the sample.

The CDR3 measures 13 amino acids from cysteine to phenylalanine. Only the CDR3 portion is preserved as DNA: 39 bases, with reading frame beginning at the first base. V and J are trimmed by 4 bases and 8 bases, and the gene matches miss 5 bases of the junction. The CDR1 and CDR2 encoded by the germline V gene are SGHRS and YFSETQ. Remarks on this clone: Its antigen remains unidentified. No base quality information exists; no much larger clone differs at one position.

The rearrangement joined TRBV5-1 to TRBJ1-2; 10 of the junction bases match TRBD1. Sequences were obtained from peripheral blood. The sequence was obtained from a woman aged 25 to 39 with acute or convalescent COVID-19. The encoded CDR3 is CASSPDRGKGYTF. The DNA sequence is as follows: TGCGCCAGCAGCCCGGACAGGGGGAAAGGCTACACCTTC.